The clone carrying this T cell receptor beta chain has a handful of counts. Its antigen is unknown. This specimen belongs to a study of T cells after yellow fever vaccination. Study findings and constraints: Most clones from primary vaccination resurfaced after the booster (under 97% CD4, over 85% CD8).

TCRdb re-called the 5' RACE reads with MiXCR, one entry per CDR3 protein. Here the sample spans 300,000 to 350,000 distinct CDR3 sequences, 4% being singletons. The V gene lost 5 bases and the J gene lost 13 bases, with 20 bases spanning the gap. This CDR3 contains 13 residues. Germline CDR1 is SGHTA and CDR2 is FQGNSA. This chain uses TRBV7-2 with TRBJ1-1, with D perhaps TRBD1 (6 bases). The TCR originated in a man younger than 30 who received the YFV17D yellow fever vaccine. The sequencing used PBMCs, collected 5 days after the yellow fever booster vaccination. The CDR3 region has the DNA TGTGCCAGCAGCCTCGACTCGCAGGGGCCTGATTTCTTT. Translating gives CASSLDSQGPDFF.